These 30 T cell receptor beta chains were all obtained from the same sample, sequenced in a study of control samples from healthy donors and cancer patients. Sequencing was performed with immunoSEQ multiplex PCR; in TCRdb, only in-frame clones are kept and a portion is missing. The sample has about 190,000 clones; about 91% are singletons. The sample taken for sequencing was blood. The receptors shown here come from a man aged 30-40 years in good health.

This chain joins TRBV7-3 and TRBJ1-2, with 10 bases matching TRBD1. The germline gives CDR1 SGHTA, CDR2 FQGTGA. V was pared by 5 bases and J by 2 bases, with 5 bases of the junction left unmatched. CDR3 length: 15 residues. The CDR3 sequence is CASSPGQGTNYGYTF. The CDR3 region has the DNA TGTGCCAGCAGCCCGGGACAGGGGACCAACTATGGCTACACCTTC. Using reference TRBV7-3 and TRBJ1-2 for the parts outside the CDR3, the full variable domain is GAGVSQTPSNKVTEKGKYVELRCDPISGHTALYWYRQSLGQGPEFLIYFQGTGAADDSGLPNDRFFAVRPEGSVSTLKIQRTERGDSAVYLCASSPGQGTNYGYTFGSGTRLTVV.

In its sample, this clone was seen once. For the CDR3, the DNA is TGTGCCAGCAGCGCGGGGAGGGCGAACACCGGGGAGCTGTTTTTT. Amino acid sequence: CASSAGRANTGELFF. The gene calls are TRBV7-2 and TRBJ2-2; 7 nucleotides line up with TRBD2. The J segment lost 0 bases and the V segment lost 5 bases, leaving 3 bases of the junction unmatched. Germline lookup yields CDR1 SGHTA and CDR2 FQGNSA. This CDR3 has 15 residues.

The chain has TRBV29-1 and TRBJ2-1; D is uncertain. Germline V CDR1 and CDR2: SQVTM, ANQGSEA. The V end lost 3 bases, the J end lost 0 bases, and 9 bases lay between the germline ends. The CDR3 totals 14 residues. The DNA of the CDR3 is TGCAGCGTTGATAGAATAGTCTCCTACAATGAGCAGTTCTTC. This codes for CSVDRIVSYNEQFF.

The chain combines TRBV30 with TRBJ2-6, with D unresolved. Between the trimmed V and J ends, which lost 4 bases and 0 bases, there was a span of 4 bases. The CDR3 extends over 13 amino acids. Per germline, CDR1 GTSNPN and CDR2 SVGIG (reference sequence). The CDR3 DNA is TGTGCCTGGACTCACTCTGGGGCCAACGTCCTGACTTTC. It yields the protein CAWTHSGANVLTF. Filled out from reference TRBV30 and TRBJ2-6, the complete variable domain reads SQTIHQWPATLVQPVGSPLSLECTVEGTSNPNLYWYRQAAGRGLQLLFYSVGIGQISSEVPQNLSASRPQDRQFILSSKKLLLSDSGFYLCAWTHSGANVLTFGAGSRLTVL.

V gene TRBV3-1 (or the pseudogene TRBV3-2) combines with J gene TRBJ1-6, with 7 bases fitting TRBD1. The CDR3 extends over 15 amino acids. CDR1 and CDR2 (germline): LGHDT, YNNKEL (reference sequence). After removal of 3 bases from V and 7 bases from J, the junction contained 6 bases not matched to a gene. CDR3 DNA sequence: TGTGCCAGCAGCCACCTTGAGGGGGCAAATTCACCCCTCCACTTT. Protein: CASSHLEGANSPLHF.

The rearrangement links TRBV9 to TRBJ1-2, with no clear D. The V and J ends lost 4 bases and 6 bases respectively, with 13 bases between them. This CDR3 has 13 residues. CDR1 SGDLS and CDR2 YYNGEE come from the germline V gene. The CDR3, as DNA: TGTGCCAGCAGCACCGGGGAGGGCCATGGCTACACCTTC. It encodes CASSTGEGHGYTF.

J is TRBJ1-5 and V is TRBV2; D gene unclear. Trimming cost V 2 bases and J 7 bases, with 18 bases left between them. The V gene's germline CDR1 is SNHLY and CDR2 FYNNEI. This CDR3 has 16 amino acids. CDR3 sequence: CASSEFFLGVEQPQHF. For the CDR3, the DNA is TGTGCCAGCAGTGAATTTTTCCTAGGCGTGGAACAGCCCCAGCATTTT. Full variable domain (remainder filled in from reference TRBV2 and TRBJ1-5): EPEVTQTPSHQVTQMGQEVILRCVPISNHLYFYWYRQILGQKVEFLVSFYNNEISEKSEIFDDQFSVERPDGSNFTLKIRSTKLEDSAMYFCASSEFFLGVEQPQHFGDGTRLSIL.

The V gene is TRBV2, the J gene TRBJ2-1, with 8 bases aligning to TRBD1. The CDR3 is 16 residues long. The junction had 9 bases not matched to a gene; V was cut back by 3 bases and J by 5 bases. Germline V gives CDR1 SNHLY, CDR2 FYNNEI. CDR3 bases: TGTGCCAGCAGTGAGACTCGGGACAGGTTAAACAATGAGCAGTTCTTC. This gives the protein CASSETRDRLNNEQFF.

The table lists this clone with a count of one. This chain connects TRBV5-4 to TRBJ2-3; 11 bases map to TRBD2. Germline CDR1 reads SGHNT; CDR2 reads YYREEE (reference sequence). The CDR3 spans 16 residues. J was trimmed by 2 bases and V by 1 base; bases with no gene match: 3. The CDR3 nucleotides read TGTGCCAGCAGCTTGAATAGCGGGGGGGTCACAGATACGCAGTATTTT. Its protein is CASSLNSGGVTDTQYF.

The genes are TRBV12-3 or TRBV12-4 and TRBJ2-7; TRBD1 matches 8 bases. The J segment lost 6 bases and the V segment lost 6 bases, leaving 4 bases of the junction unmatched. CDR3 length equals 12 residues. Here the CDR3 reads CASSPDRGEQYF. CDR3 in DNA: TGTGCCAGCAGCCCTGACAGGGGCGAGCAGTACTTC.

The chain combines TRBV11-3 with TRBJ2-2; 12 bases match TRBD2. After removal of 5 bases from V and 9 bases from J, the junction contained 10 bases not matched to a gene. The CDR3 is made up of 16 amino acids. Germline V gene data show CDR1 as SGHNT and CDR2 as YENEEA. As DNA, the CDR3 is TGTGCCAGCAGCCAGAGGACTAGCGGGGCCATTTGGGAGCTGTTTTTT. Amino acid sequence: CASSQRTSGAIWELFF.

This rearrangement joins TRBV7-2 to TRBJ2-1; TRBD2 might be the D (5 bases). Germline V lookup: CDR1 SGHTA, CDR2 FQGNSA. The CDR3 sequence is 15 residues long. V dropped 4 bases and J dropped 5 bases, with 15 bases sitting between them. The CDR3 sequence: CASSSRAIGNNEQFF. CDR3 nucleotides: TGTGCCAGCAGCTCCAGAGCGATCGGGAACAATGAGCAGTTCTTC. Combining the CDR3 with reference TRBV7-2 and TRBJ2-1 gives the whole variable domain GAGVSQSPSNKVTEKGKDVELRCDPISGHTALYWYRQSLGQGLEFLIYFQGNSAPDKSGLPSDRFSAERTGGSVSTLTIQRTQQEDSAVYLCASSSRAIGNNEQFFGPGTRLTVL.

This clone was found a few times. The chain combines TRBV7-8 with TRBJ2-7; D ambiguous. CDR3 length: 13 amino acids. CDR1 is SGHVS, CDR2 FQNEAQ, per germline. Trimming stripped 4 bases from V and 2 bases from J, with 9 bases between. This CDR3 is CASSYFGAYEQYF. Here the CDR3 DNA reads TGTGCCAGCAGCTACTTCGGTGCCTACGAGCAGTACTTC.

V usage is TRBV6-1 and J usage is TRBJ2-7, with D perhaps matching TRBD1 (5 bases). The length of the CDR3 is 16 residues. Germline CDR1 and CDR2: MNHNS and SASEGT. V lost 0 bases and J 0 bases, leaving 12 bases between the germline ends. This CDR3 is CASSEASRAISYEQYF. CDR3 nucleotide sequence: TGTGCCAGCAGTGAAGCTTCCAGGGCCATCTCCTACGAGCAGTACTTC.

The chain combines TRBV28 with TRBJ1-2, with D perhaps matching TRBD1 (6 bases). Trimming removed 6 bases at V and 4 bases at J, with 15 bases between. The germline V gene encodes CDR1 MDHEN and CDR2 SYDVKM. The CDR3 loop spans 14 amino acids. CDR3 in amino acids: CASSNGGTIYGYTF. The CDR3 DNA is TGTGCCAGCAGCAATGGGGGGACAATCTATGGCTACACCTTC.

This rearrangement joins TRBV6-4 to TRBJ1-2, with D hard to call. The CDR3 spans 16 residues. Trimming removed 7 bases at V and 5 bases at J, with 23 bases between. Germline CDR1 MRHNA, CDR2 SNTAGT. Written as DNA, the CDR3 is TGTGCCAGCAACAACTTCATGACCGCAGTCGCGTATGGCTACACCTTC. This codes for CASNNFMTAVAYGYTF.

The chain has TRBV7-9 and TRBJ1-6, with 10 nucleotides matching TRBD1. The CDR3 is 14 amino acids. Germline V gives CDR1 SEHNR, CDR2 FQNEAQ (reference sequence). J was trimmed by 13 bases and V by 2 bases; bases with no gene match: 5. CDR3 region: CASSLSDRGAPLHF. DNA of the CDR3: TGTGCCAGCAGCTTATCGGACAGGGGGGCCCCCCTCCACTTT.

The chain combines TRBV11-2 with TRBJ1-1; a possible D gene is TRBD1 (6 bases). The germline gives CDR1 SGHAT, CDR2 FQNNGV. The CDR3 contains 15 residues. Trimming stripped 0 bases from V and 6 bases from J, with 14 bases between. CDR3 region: CASSLDGAGASEAFF. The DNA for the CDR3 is TGTGCCAGCAGCTTAGATGGGGCAGGGGCGTCTGAAGCTTTCTTT. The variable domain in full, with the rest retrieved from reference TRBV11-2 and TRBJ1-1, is EAGVAQSPRYKIIEKRQSVAFWCNPISGHATLYWYQQILGQGPKLLIQFQNNGVVDDSQLPKDRFSAERLKGVDSTLKIQPAKLEDSAVYLCASSLDGAGASEAFFGQGTRLTVV.

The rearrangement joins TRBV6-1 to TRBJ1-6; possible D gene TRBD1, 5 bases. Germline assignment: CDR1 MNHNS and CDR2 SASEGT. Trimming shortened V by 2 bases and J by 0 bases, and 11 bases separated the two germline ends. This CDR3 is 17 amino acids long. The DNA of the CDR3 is TGTGCCAGCAGTGAATGGGACCCGAGCTCCTATAATTCACCCCTCCACTTT. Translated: CASSEWDPSSYNSPLHF.

The CDR3 DNA is TGTGCCAGCAGCCCAGGGCACAGTAACTATGGCTACACCTTC. Translating gives CASSPGHSNYGYTF. The chain couples TRBV9 to TRBJ1-2; maybe TRBD1 (5 bases). CDR3 size: 14 residues. Germline CDR1 reads SGDLS; CDR2 reads YYNGEE. The V end was cut by 4 bases, the J end by 1 base, with 11 bases between.

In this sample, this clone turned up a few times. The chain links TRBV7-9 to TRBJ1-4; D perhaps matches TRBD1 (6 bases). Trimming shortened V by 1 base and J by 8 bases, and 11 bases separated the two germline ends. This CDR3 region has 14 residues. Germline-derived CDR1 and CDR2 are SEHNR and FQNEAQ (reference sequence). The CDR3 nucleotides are TGTGCCAGCAGCTTAGAACGGGGGCTAGAAAAACTGTTTTTT. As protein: CASSLERGLEKLFF. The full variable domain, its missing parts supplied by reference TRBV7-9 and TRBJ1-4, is DTGVSQNPRHKITKRGQNVTFRCDPISEHNRLYWYRQTLGQGPEFLTYFQNEAQLEKSRLLSDRFSAERPKGSFSTLEIQRTEQGDSAMYLCASSLERGLEKLFFGSGTQLSVL.

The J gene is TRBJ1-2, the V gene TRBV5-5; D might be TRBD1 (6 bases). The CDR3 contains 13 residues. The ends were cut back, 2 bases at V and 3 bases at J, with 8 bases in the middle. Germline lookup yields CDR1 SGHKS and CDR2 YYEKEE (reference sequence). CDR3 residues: CASSLKGDYGYTF. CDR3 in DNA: TGTGCCAGCAGCTTAAAGGGGGACTATGGCTACACCTTC.

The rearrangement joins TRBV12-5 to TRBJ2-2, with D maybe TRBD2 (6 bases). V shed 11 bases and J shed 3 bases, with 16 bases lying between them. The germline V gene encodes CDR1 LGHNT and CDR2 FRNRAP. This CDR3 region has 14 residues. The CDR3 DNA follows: TGTGCTGGCCGGGAGTCCGACTACACCGGGGAGCTGTTTTTT. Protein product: CAGRESDYTGELFF.

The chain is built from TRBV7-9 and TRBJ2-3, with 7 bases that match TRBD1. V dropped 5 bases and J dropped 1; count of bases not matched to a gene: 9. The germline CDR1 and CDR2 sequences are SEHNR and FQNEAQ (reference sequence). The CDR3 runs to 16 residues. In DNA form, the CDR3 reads TGTGCCAGCAGCCCTCGACAGGGACGGGGCACAGATACGCAGTATTTT. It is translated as CASSPRQGRGTDTQYF.

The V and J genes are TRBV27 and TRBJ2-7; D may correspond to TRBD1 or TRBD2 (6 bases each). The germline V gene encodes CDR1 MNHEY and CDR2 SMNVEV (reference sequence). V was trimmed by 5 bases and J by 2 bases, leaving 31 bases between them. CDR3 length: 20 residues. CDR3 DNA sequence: TGTGCCAGCAGTATACGATGGCCAAGAGGGGGGACACCCTCCCCCTACGAGCAGTACTTC. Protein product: CASSIRWPRGGTPSPYEQYF.

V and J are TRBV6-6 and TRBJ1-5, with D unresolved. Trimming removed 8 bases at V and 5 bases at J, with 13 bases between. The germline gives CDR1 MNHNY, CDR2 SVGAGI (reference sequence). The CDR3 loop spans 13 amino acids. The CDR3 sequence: CASSWGNDQPQHF. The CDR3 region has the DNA TGTGCCAGCTCTTGGGGAAACGATCAGCCCCAGCATTTT.

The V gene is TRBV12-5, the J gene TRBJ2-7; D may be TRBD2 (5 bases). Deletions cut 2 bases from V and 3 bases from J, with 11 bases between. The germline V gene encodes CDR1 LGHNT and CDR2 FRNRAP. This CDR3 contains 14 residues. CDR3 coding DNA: TGTGCTAGTGGTTTGACTAGTGGTCACTACGAGCAGTACTTC. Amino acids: CASGLTSGHYEQYF.

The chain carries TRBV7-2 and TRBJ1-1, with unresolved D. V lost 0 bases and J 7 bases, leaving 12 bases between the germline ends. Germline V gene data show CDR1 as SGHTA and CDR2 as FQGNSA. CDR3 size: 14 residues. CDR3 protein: CASSLALDGVEAFF. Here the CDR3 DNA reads TGTGCCAGCAGCTTAGCCCTGGACGGGGTTGAAGCTTTCTTT.

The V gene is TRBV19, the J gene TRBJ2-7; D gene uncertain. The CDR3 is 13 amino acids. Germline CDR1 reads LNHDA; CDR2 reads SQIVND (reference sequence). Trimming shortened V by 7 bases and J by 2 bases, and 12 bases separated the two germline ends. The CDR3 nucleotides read TGTGCCAGTAAGGATCCCGCCCCCTACGAGCAGTACTTC. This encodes CASKDPAPYEQYF.

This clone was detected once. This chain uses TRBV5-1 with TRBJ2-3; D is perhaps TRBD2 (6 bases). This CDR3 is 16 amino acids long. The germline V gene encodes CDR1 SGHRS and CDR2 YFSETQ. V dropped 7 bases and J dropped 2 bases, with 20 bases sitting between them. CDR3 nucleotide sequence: TGCGCCAGCCTTAGGGCAGGCGGGGACGACACAGATACGCAGTATTTT. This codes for CASLRAGGDDTDTQYF.